This T cell receptor (beta chain) was sequenced in a study of T cells in Graves' hyperthyroidism and ophthalmopathy. This clonotype was recorded a few times. Germline CDR1 is KGHDR and CDR2 is SFDVKD. There are 12 residues in the CDR3. Trimming removed 5 bases at V and 10 bases at J, with 11 bases between. Researchers amplified the TCR beta CDR3 regions from RNA transcripts. A set of HTBI primers served as the primers for a first-round RT-PCR of the TCR CDR3. TCRdb fed the multiplex PCR reads into MiXCR, producing one record per CDR3 protein. The sample carries about half a million distinct CDR3 sequences, about 16% recorded once.

This receptor was obtained from a woman in her 30s with Graves' ophthalmopathy. V gene TRBV24-1 combines with J gene TRBJ2-1; D is perhaps TRBD1 (5 bases). The specimen sequenced was blood. This chain's CDR3 is CATSAGSGEQFF. For the CDR3, the DNA is TGTGCCACCAGTGCAGGGTCTGGGGAGCAGTTCTTC.